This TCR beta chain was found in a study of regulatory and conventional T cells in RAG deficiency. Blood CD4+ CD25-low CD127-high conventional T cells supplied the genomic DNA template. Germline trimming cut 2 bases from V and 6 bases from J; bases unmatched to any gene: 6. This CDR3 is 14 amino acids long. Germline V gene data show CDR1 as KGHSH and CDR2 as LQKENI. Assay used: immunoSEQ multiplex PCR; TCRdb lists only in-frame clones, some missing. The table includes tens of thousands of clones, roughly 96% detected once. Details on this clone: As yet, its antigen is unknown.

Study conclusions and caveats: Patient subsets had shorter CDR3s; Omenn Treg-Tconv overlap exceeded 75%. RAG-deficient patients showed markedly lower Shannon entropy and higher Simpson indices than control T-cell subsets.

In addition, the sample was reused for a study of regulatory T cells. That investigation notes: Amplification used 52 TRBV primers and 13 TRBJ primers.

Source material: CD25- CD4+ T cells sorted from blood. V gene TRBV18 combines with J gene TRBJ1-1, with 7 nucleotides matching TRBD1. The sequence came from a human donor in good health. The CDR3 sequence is CASSPKEQGAEAFF. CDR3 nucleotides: TGTGCCAGCTCACCAAAAGAGCAGGGGGCTGAAGCTTTCTTT.